The 21 T cell receptor beta chains below all came from one sample that was sequenced in a study of cytomegalovirus exposure and HLA in healthy donors. Use of 60 Vbeta and 13 Jbeta primers characterized the PCR. TCRdb's table, derived via immunoSEQ multiplex PCR, lists solely in-frame clones and lacks some. The table lists approximately 79,000 clones, about 79% of them singletons. Sequenced: PBMCs. The receptors were gathered from a male donor in good health and CMV-seropositive.

This clone was recorded a few times. V and J are TRBV19 and TRBJ1-5, with D possibly matching TRBD1 (5 bases). Germline CDR1 LNHDA, CDR2 SQIVND (reference sequence). The CDR3 covers 15 residues. V lost 5 bases to trimming and J lost 2 bases, with 13 bases between them. The CDR3 is CASSPQGYGNQPQHF. The CDR3, as DNA: TGTGCCAGTAGTCCCCAGGGATATGGCAATCAGCCCCAGCATTTT.

The J gene is TRBJ2-1, the V gene TRBV5-1, with D tentatively TRBD2 (5 bases). Deletions cut 1 base from V and 1 base from J, with 9 bases between. CDR1 is SGHRS, CDR2 YFSETQ, per germline. CDR3 length: 15 amino acids. In DNA, the CDR3 is TGCGCCAGCAGCTTGAGCAGCGGATCCTACAATGAGCAGTTCTTC. Amino acids: CASSLSSGSYNEQFF. Full variable domain (outside the CDR3, taken from reference TRBV5-1 and TRBJ2-1): KAGVTQTPRYLIKTRGQQVTLSCSPISGHRSVSWYQQTPGQGLQFLFEYFSETQRNKGNFPGRFSGRQFSNSRSEMNVSTLELGDSALYLCASSLSSGSYNEQFFGPGTRLTVL.

The rearrangement joins TRBV10-3 to TRBJ2-5, with TRBD1 matching 7 bases. Trimming took 10 bases from V and 5 from J; bases not matched to a gene: 10. This CDR3 has 13 residues. Germline V gene data show CDR1 as ENHRY and CDR2 as SYGVKD. CDR3 bases: TGTGCCACCGGGACCGAACAGGGGGAGACCCAGTACTTC. Protein: CATGTEQGETQYF.

Here the CDR3 reads CASSVGGETQYF. DNA for the CDR3: TGTGCCAGCAGTGTAGGGGGAGAGACCCAGTACTTC. The V and J genes are TRBV6-6 and TRBJ2-5, with D possibly TRBD1 on 6 matching bases. The CDR3 sequence is 12 residues long. V shed 5 bases and J shed 4 bases, with 8 bases lying between them. Germline V CDR1 and CDR2: MNHNY, SVGAGI (reference sequence).

The CDR3 loop is CASSVSGGGYTF. CDR3 nucleotides: TGTGCCAGCAGTGTGTCAGGGGGTGGCTACACCTTC. This chain links TRBV2 with TRBJ1-2; 7 bases are shared with TRBD1. The CDR3 loop spans 12 amino acids. CDR1 and CDR2 from the germline V gene are SNHLY and FYNNEI. V shed 4 bases, J shed 7 bases, and the junction held 3 bases outside the gene matches.

The chain is built from TRBV4-1 and TRBJ1-2; D may be TRBD1 (6 bases). This CDR3 contains 14 residues. Trimming removed 11 bases from V and 3 bases from J, with 19 bases in between. Germline V CDR1 and CDR2: MGHRA, YSYEKL. Here the CDR3 reads CAGGQGGEDYGYTF. The CDR3 DNA reads TGCGCCGGGGGCCAAGGGGGAGAAGACTATGGCTACACCTTC.

The sample holds one count of this clone. The chain couples TRBV19 to TRBJ2-3; D remains unclear. The CDR3 is 16 amino acids. CDR1 and CDR2 from the germline V gene are LNHDA and SQIVND (reference sequence). Trimming removed 2 bases from V and 3 bases from J, with 15 bases in between. The CDR3 loop reads CASSILFPRTTDTQYF. For the CDR3, the DNA is TGTGCCAGTAGTATATTATTTCCGCGAACTACAGATACGCAGTATTTT.

This clone was counted between two and nine times. V usage is TRBV18 and J usage is TRBJ1-1, with 7 bases aligning to TRBD1. CDR1 is KGHSH, CDR2 LQKENI, per germline. The CDR3 covers 14 residues. The V and J ends lost 3 bases and 4 bases, in that order; junction bases with no gene match: 5. DNA of the CDR3: TGTGCCAGCTCACCCACGACAGGGAGCACTGAAGCTTTCTTT. Protein: CASSPTTGSTEAFF.

Only one count was recorded for this clone. This chain links TRBV11-3 with TRBJ2-7; TRBD2 agrees at 16 bases. This CDR3 is 17 amino acids long. The J segment lost 7 bases and the V segment lost 1 base, leaving 7 bases of the junction unmatched. Germline-derived CDR1 and CDR2 are SGHNT and YENEEA. The CDR3 is CASSLGGLAGGPVEQYF. CDR3 coding DNA: TGTGCCAGCAGCTTAGGGGGACTAGCGGGAGGGCCGGTGGAGCAGTACTTC. The whole variable domain, remainder taken from reference TRBV11-3 and TRBJ2-7, is EAGVVQSPRYKIIEKKQPVAFWCNPISGHNTLYWYLQNLGQGPELLIRYENEEAVDDSQLPKDRFSAERLKGVDSTLKIQPAELGDSAVYLCASSLGGLAGGPVEQYFGPGTRLTVT.

The rearrangement links TRBV27 to TRBJ1-1; D remains unclear. This CDR3 is 14 amino acids long. The V gene's germline CDR1 is MNHEY and CDR2 SMNVEV (reference sequence). V dropped 6 bases and J dropped 1 base, with 12 bases sitting between them. CDR3 DNA sequence: TGTGCCAGCAGATTCTTGACTGGGAACACTGAAGCTTTCTTT. It is translated as CASRFLTGNTEAFF.

In its sample, this clone was seen once. The chain links TRBV28 to TRBJ2-7, with a possible D match to TRBD2 (5 bases). This CDR3 comprises 13 residues. V was clipped by 5 bases and J by 13 bases, with 21 bases between them. Germline V lookup: CDR1 MDHEN, CDR2 SYDVKM. This chain's CDR3 is CASSPGERARRYF. Here the CDR3 DNA reads TGTGCCAGCAGTCCCGGAGAGAGGGCCAGACGTTACTTC.

This chain joins TRBV7-9 and TRBJ1-1; D might be TRBD1 (5 bases). Germline assignment: CDR1 SEHNR and CDR2 FQNEAQ (reference sequence). The CDR3 has 15 amino acids. The V end was cut by 5 bases, the J end by 1 base, with 14 bases between. The CDR3 is CASSTRVQENTEAFF. CDR3 coding DNA: TGTGCCAGCAGCACCAGGGTACAGGAGAACACTGAAGCTTTCTTT.

The table lists this clone with a count of one. V gene TRBV7-2 combines with J gene TRBJ1-2; 10 nucleotides line up with TRBD1. Per the germline V gene, CDR1 is SGHTA and CDR2 is FQGNSA. Trimming removed 3 bases from V and 4 bases from J; junction bases left unmatched: 2. The CDR3 sequence is 14 residues long. CDR3 protein: CASSLGDRGYGYTF. The CDR3, as DNA: TGTGCCAGCAGCTTGGGGGACAGGGGCTATGGCTACACCTTC.

This rearrangement joins TRBV6-1 to TRBJ1-4; unclear D gene. This CDR3 spans 16 amino acids. With 4 bases removed from V and 0 bases from J, the gap between germline ends came to 12 bases. Germline loops: CDR1 MNHNS, CDR2 SASEGT. CDR3 protein: CASSAGVSATNEKLFF. CDR3 nucleotides: TGTGCCAGCAGTGCAGGTGTTAGTGCAACTAATGAAAAACTGTTTTTT.

CDR3 nucleotide sequence: TGTGCCAGCAGCCAGGTCGCAGGGAACTGGGACTATGGCTACACCTTC. Its translation: CASSQVAGNWDYGYTF. The V and J genes are TRBV4-2 and TRBJ1-2; weak D call: TRBD1 (5 bases). V was pared by 3 bases and J by 3 bases, with 17 bases between. The CDR3 is 16 amino acids. Germline CDR1 LGHNA, CDR2 YNFKEQ.

The rearrangement uses TRBV10-3 and TRBJ2-7, with 9 bases fitting TRBD1. Germline V CDR1 and CDR2: ENHRY, SYGVKD. J was trimmed by 3 bases and V by 6 bases; bases with no gene match: 6. The CDR3 contains 14 residues. CDR3 coding DNA: TGTGCCATCAGCCCCGGGACAGGGATCTACGAGCAGTACTTC. It specifies CAISPGTGIYEQYF.

The rearrangement joins TRBV5-6 to TRBJ2-3; the D gene is possibly TRBD2 (6 bases). Trimming removed 0 bases from V and 2 bases from J, with 19 bases in between. The CDR3 extends over 18 amino acids. Germline values: CDR1 SGHDT, CDR2 YYEEEE. CDR3 sequence (DNA): TGTGCCAGCAGCTTGGCCCATTTTAGGAGGGGCGACACAGATACGCAGTATTTT. Its protein product is CASSLAHFRRGDTDTQYF.

The J gene is TRBJ2-3, the V gene TRBV15, with D possibly being TRBD1 (5 bases). Germline CDR1 reads LNHNV; CDR2 reads YYDKDF (reference sequence). The CDR3 length is 16 residues. V was trimmed by 0 bases and J by 3 bases, leaving 13 bases between them. The CDR3 coding sequence is TGTGCCACCAGCAGAGATTCTAGGGGAAAGACAGATACGCAGTATTTT. Its protein product is CATSRDSRGKTDTQYF.

The chain recombines TRBV19 with TRBJ1-1, with a weak D call TRBD1 (5 bases). The germline CDR1 and CDR2 sequences are LNHDA and SQIVND (reference sequence). V was shortened by 5 bases and J by 4 bases, with 8 bases between the two germline ends. There are 12 residues in the CDR3. In nucleotides, the CDR3 is TGTGCCAGTAGTTCGGGGGGCACTGAAGCTTTCTTT. Encoded protein: CASSSGGTEAFF.

The V call is TRBV7-6, the J call TRBJ2-3, with no clear D. The germline V gene encodes CDR1 SGHVS and CDR2 FNYEAQ. V was pared by 3 bases and J by 2 bases, with 18 bases between. The CDR3 loop spans 17 amino acids. This CDR3 reads CASSFGPRHDITDTQYF. CDR3 nucleotides: TGTGCCAGCAGCTTTGGCCCTCGGCACGACATCACAGATACGCAGTATTTT.

The chain has TRBV9 and TRBJ2-7; 7 bases are a match to TRBD2. The germline CDR1 and CDR2 sequences are SGDLS and YYNGEE. J lost 2 bases, V lost 0 bases, and 14 bases had no gene match. The CDR3 spans 18 residues. The CDR3 spells CASSVVTSVFPLPYEQYF. The DNA for the CDR3 is TGTGCCAGCAGCGTAGTAACTAGCGTGTTCCCCTTGCCCTACGAGCAGTACTTC.